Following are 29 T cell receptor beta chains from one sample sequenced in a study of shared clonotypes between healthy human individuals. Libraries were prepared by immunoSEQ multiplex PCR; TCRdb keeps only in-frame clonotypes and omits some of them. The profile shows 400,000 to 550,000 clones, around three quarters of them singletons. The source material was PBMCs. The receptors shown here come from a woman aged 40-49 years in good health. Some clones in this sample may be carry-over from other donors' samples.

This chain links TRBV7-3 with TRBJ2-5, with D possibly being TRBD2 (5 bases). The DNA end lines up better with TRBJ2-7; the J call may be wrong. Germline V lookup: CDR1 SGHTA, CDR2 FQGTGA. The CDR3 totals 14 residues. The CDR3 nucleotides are TGTGCCAGCAGCGCGGGCCTAGCATCTAACGAGCAGTACTTC. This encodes CASSAGLASNEQYF.

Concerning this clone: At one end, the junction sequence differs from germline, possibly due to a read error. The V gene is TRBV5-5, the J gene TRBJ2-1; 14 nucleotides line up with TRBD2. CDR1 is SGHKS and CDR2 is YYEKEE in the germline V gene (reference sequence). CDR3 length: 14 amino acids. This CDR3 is CASSLTGTSGSRVF. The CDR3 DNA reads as TGTGCCAGCAGCTTGACCGGGACTAGCGGGAGTAGGGTCTTC.

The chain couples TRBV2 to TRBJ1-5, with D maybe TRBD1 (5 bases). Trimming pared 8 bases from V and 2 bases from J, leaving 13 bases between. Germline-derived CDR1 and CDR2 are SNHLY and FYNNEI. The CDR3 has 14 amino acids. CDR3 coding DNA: TGTGCCAGCGCCAGGGATGGTGGCAATCAGCCCCAGCATTTT. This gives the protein CASARDGGNQPQHF.

CDR3 in amino acids: CASSLLAGEIYNEQFF. In nucleotides, the CDR3 is TGTGCCAGCAGCTTGCTAGCGGGAGAGATTTACAATGAGCAGTTCTTC. J is TRBJ2-1 and V is TRBV7-8, with 10 bases matching TRBD2. CDR3 length: 16 amino acids. Losses at the gene ends were 3 bases for V and 4 bases for J; bases not matched to a gene: 6. In germline, CDR1 is SGHVS, CDR2 FQNEAQ.

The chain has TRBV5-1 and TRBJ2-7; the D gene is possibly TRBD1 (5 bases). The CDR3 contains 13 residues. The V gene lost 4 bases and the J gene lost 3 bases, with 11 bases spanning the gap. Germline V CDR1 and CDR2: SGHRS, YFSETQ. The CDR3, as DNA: TGCGCCAGCAGCCCAGGACACCTCTACGAGCAGTACTTC. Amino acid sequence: CASSPGHLYEQYF. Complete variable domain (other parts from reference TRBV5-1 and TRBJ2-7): KAGVTQTPRYLIKTRGQQVTLSCSPISGHRSVSWYQQTPGQGLQFLFEYFSETQRNKGNFPGRFSGRQFSNSRSEMNVSTLELGDSALYLCASSPGHLYEQYFGPGTRLTVT.

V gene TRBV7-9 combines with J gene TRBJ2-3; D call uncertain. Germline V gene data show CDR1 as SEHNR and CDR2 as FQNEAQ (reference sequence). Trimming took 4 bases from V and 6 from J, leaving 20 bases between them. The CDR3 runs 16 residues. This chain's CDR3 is CASSSFTGRSLDTQYF. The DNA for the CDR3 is TGTGCCAGCAGCTCTTTTACCGGACGAAGCTTGGATACGCAGTATTTT.

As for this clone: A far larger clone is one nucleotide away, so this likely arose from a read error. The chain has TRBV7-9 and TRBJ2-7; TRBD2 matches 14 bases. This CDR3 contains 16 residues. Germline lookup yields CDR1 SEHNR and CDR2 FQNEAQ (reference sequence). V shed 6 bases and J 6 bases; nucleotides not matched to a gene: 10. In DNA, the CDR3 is TGTGCCAGCAGTCGTCCCGGGACTAGCGGGGGTACCGAGCAGTACTTC. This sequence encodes CASSRPGTSGGTEQYF. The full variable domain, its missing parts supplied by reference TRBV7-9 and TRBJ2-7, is DTGVSQNPRHKITKRGQNVTFRCDPISEHNRLYWYRQTLGQGPEFLTYFQNEAQLEKSRLLSDRFSAERPKGSFSTLEIQRTEQGDSAMYLCASSRPGTSGGTEQYFGPGTRLTVT.

In DNA, the CDR3 is TGTGCCAGCAGTTTGAGGGCGGGGGACACTGAAGCTTTCTTT. It translates to CASSLRAGDTEAFF. V usage is TRBV28 and J usage is TRBJ1-1; D might be TRBD1 (5 bases). The CDR3 loop spans 14 amino acids. CDR1 is MDHEN and CDR2 is SYDVKM in the germline V gene. V gave up 3 bases and J gave up 3 bases, with 11 bases separating them. Using reference TRBV28 and TRBJ1-1 for the parts outside the CDR3, the full variable domain is DVKVTQSSRYLVKRTGEKVFLECVQDMDHENMFWYRQDPGLGLRLIYFSYDVKMKEKGDIPEGYSVSREKKERFSLILESASTNQTSMYLCASSLRAGDTEAFFGQGTRLTVV.

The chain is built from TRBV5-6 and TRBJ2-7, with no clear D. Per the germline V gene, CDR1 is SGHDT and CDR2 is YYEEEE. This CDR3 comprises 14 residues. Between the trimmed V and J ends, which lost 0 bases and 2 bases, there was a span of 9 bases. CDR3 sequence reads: CASSLGTNTYEQYF. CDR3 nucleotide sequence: TGTGCCAGCAGCTTGGGTACGAATACCTACGAGCAGTACTTC. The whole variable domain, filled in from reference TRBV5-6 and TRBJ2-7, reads DAGVTQSPTHLIKTRGQQVTLRCSPKSGHDTVSWYQQALGQGPQFIFQYYEEEERQRGNFPDRFSGHQFPNYSSELNVNALLLGDSALYLCASSLGTNTYEQYFGPGTRLTVT.

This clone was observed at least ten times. Written as DNA, the CDR3 is TGTGCCAGCAGCCCGACTAGCGGGAGGGCGAATGAGCAGTTCTTC. This codes for CASSPTSGRANEQFF. The chain carries TRBV7-2 and TRBJ2-1, with 14 bases that match TRBD2. V lost 5 bases to trimming and J lost 7 bases; unmatched junction nucleotides: 4. This CDR3 spans 15 amino acids. Germline assignment: CDR1 SGHTA and CDR2 FQGNSA.

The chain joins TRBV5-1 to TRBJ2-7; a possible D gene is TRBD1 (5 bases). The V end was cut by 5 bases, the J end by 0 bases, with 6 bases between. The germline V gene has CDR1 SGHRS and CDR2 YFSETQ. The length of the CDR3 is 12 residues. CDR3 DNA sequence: TGCGCCAGCAGGGACAACTCCTACGAGCAGTACTTC. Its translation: CASRDNSYEQYF.

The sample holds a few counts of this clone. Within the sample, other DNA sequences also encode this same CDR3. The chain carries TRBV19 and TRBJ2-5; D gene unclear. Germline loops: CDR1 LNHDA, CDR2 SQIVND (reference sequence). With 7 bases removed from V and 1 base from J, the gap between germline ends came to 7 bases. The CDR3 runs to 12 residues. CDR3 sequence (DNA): TGTGCCAGTAAGGGCGGCCAAGAGACCCAGTACTTC. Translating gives CASKGGQETQYF.

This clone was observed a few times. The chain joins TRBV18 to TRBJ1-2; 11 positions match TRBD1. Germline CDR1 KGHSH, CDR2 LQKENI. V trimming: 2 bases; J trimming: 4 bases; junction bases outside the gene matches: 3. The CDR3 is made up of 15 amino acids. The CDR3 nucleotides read TGTGCCAGCTCACCAGGACAGGGGGCTGGCTATGGCTACACCTTC. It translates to CASSPGQGAGYGYTF. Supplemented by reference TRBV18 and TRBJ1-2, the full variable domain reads NAGVMQNPRHLVRRRGQEARLRCSPMKGHSHVYWYRQLPEEGLKFMVYLQKENIIDESGMPKERFSAEFPKEGPSILRIQQVVRGDSAAYFCASSPGQGAGYGYTFGSGTRLTVV.

The CDR3, as DNA: TGTGCCAGTAGTACCCCCCGGCTCTCTGGGGCCAACGTCCTGACTTTC. Translation: CASSTPRLSGANVLTF. This chain links TRBV19 with TRBJ2-6; D gene ambiguous. The CDR3 length is 16 residues. V gave up 4 bases and J gave up 0 bases, with 10 bases separating them. From germline, CDR1 is LNHDA and CDR2 SQIVND (reference sequence).

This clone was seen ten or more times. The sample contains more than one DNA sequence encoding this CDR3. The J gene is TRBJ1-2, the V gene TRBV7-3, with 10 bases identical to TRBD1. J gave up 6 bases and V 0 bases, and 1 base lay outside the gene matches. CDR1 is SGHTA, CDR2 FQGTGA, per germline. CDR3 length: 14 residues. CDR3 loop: CASSLTGQGDGYTF. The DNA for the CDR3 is TGTGCCAGCAGCTTAACCGGACAGGGGGATGGCTACACCTTC. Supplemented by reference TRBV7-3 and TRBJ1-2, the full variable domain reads GAGVSQTPSNKVTEKGKYVELRCDPISGHTALYWYRQSLGQGPEFLIYFQGTGAADDSGLPNDRFFAVRPEGSVSTLKIQRTERGDSAVYLCASSLTGQGDGYTFGSGTRLTVV.

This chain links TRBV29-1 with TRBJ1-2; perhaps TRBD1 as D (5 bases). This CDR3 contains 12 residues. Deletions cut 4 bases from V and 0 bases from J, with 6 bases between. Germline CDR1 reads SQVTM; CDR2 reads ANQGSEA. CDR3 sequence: CSVARANYGYTF. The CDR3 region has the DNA TGCAGCGTTGCCAGGGCTAACTATGGCTACACCTTC.

The CDR3 nucleotides read TGTGCCAGCAAAGGGGTCCGTCCAGCTTTCTTT. It codes for CASKGVRPAFF. V is TRBV28 and J is TRBJ1-1, with TRBD1 as a possible D gene (5 bases). The germline gives CDR1 MDHEN, CDR2 SYDVKM. V gave up 7 bases and J gave up 10 bases, with 13 bases separating them. The CDR3 length is 11 residues.

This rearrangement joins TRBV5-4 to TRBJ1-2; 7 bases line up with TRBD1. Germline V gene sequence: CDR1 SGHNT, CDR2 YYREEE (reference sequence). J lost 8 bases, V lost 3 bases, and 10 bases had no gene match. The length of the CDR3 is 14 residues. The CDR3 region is CASSWDRSMRGYTF. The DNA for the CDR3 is TGTGCCAGCAGCTGGGACAGAAGTATGCGGGGCTACACCTTC.

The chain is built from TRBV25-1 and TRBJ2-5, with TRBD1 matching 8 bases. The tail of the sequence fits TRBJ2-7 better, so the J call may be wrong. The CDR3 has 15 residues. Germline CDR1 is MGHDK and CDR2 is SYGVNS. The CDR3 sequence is CASSDQGAGSYEQYF. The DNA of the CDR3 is TGTGCCAGCAGTGACCAGGGGGCTGGCTCCTACGAGCAGTACTTC.

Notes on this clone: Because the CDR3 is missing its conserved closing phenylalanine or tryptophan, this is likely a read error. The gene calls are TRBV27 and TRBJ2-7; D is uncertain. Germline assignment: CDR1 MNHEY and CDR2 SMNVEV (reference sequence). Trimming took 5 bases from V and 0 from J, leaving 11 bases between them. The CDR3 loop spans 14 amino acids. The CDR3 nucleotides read TGTGCCAGCAGTCCAAGGACGGACTCCTACGAGCAGTACTCC. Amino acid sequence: CASSPRTDSYEQYS.

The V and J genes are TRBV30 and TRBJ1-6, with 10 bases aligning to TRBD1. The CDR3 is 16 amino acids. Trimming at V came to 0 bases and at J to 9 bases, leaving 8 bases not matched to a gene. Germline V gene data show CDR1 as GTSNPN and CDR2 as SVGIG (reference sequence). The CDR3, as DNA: TGTGCCTGGAGTGTACACCCGGGACAGGGGATTTCACCCCTCCACTTT. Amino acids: CAWSVHPGQGISPLHF.

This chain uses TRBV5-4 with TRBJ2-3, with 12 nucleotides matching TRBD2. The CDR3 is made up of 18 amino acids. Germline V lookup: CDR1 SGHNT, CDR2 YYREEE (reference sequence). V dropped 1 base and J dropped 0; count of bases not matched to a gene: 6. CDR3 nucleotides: TGTGCCAGCAGCTTGAGTCGCCTAGCGGGAGGGAGCACAGATACGCAGTATTTT. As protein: CASSLSRLAGGSTDTQYF. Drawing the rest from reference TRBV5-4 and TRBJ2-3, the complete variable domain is ETGVTQSPTHLIKTRGQQVTLRCSSQSGHNTVSWYQQALGQGPQFIFQYYREEENGRGNFPPRFSGLQFPNYSSELNVNALELDDSALYLCASSLSRLAGGSTDTQYFGPGTRLTVL.

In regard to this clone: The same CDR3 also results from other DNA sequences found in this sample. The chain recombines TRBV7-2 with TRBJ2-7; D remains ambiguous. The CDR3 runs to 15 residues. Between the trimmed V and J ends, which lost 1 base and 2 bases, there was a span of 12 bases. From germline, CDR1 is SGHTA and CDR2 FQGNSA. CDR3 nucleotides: TGTGCCAGCAGCTTAGGTTTGGCAGGAGCCTACGAGCAGTACTTC. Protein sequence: CASSLGLAGAYEQYF.

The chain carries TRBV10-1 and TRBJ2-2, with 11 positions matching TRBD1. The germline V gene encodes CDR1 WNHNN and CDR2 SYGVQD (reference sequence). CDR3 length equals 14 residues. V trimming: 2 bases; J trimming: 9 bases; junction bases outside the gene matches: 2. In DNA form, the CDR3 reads TGCGCCAGCAGTGAGGGACAGGGGGCCTGGGAGCTGTTTTTT. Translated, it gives CASSEGQGAWELFF.

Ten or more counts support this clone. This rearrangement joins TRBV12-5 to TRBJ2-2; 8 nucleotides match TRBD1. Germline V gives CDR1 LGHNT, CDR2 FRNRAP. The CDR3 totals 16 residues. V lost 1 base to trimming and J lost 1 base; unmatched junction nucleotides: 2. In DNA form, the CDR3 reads TGTGCTAGTGGTTTGGGGACAGGGAAGAACACCGGGGAGCTGTTTTTT. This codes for CASGLGTGKNTGELFF.

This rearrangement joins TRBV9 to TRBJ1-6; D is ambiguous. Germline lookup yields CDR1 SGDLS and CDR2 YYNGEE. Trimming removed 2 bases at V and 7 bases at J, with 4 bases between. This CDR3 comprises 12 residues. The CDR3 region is CASSVPNSPLHF. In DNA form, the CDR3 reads TGTGCCAGCAGCGTTCCAAATTCACCCCTCCACTTT.

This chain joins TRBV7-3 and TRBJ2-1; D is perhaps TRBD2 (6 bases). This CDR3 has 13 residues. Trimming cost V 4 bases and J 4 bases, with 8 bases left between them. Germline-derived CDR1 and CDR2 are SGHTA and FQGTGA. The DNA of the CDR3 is TGTGCCAGCAGCTCGACTAGTTACAATGAGCAGTTCTTC. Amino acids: CASSSTSYNEQFF.

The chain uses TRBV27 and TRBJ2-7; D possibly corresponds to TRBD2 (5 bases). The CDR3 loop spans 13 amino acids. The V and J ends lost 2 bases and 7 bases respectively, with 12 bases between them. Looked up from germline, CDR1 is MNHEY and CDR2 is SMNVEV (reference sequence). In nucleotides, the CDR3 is TGTGCCAGCAGTTTAGCCCGGGGTTGGGAGCAGTACTTC. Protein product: CASSLARGWEQYF.

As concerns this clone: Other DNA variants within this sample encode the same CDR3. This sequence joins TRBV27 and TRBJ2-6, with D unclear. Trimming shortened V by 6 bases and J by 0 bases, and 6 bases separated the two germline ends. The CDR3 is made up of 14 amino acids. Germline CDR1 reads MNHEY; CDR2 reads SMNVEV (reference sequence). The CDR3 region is CASSLISGANVLTF. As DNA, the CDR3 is TGTGCCAGCAGCCTGATCTCTGGGGCCAACGTCCTGACTTTC.